Sequencing of this T cell receptor beta chain was carried out in a study of response to subunit inactivated influenza vaccine. This clonotype has a handful of counts. One entry per CDR3 protein, called by TCRdb with MiXCR from the RT-PCR reads. The repertoire has around 200,000 distinct CDR3 sequences, 10% to 15% of them found once; the top ten carry 25% to 30%. These data also featured in a second study, about T cells expressing NK-cell markers. That investigation notes: A 5'RACE template switching approach incorporating UMIs was used to make TCR beta cDNA. The study drew TCR beta repertoires from sorted CD3+CD56+NKG2C+, CD3+CD56+NKG2C- and CD3+CD56-NKG2C+ T cells. Dominance of the CD3+CD56-NKG2C+ fraction by these clonotypes also held in a handful of donors.

The sequenced sample was CD8+ T cells sorted from PBMCs, obtained 11 to 12 days after vaccination. The source of this sequence is a man between 50 and 59 years old who received an inactivated influenza vaccine.

As DNA, the CDR3 is TGTGCCAGTAGTATAGTAGTTGTCAATGAGCAGTTCTTC. Translation gives CASSIVVVNEQFF. The V gene is TRBV19, the J gene TRBJ2-1, with D unresolved. The CDR3 covers 13 residues. The V gene's germline CDR1 is LNHDA and CDR2 SQIVND (reference sequence). V was cut by 1 base and J by 6 bases, with 7 bases left in between.